The 29 T cell receptor beta chains below all came from one sample that was sequenced in a study of T cell responses to AZD1222 COVID-19 vaccine. Here immunoSEQ multiplex PCR was the method, and the copy in TCRdb shows in-frame clones only, minus some. The table has some 120,000 clones, about 92% seen once. This material consisted of peripheral blood, taken on day 0 of AZD1222 vaccination. All receptors derive from an adult in good health.

The V gene is TRBV5-1, the J gene TRBJ2-7; D not resolved. The CDR3 totals 18 residues. Per germline, CDR1 SGHRS and CDR2 YFSETQ. V was shortened by 0 bases and J by 0 bases, with 19 bases between the two germline ends. The CDR3 bases are TGCGCCAGCAGCTTGGGGGTTGTGGGGTCCTCCTACTCCTACGAGCAGTACTTC. This encodes CASSLGVVGSSYSYEQYF.

Turning to this clone: The junction departs from the called germline gene at one end, perhaps through a read error. The chain couples TRBV6-1 to TRBJ2-7; maybe TRBD1 (8 bases). The CDR3 runs to 16 residues. Per germline, CDR1 MNHNS and CDR2 SASEGT. The CDR3 spells CASREVPTGGAYEQYF. Here the CDR3 DNA reads TGTGCCAGCAGGGAAGTGCCCACAGGGGGGGCCTACGAGCAGTACTTC.

The count of this clone is one. The chain carries TRBV9 and TRBJ1-1; D is uncertain. The CDR3 covers 15 residues. V lost 0 bases and J 5 bases, leaving 14 bases between the germline ends. The germline CDR1 and CDR2 sequences are SGDLS and YYNGEE. The CDR3 loop is CASSVDPGLGTEAFF. CDR3 bases: TGTGCCAGCAGCGTAGACCCGGGCCTGGGTACTGAAGCTTTCTTT.

The chain recombines TRBV6-1 with TRBJ2-1, with TRBD2 as a possible D gene (6 bases). Per the germline V gene, CDR1 is MNHNS and CDR2 is SASEGT. The CDR3 length is 14 residues. Trimming cost V 6 bases and J 7 bases, with 16 bases left between them. The CDR3 sequence: CASRDGTAGNEQFF. The CDR3 DNA follows: TGTGCCAGCAGGGACGGGACTGCGGGGAATGAGCAGTTCTTC.

The chain employs TRBV27 and TRBJ2-7; 7 bases agree with TRBD2. The CDR3 is 14 amino acids. The germline gives CDR1 MNHEY, CDR2 SMNVEV (reference sequence). V dropped 7 bases and J dropped 1; count of bases not matched to a gene: 7. Here the CDR3 DNA reads TGTGCCAGCAAGGAATCTAGCGGTTCCTACGAGCAGTACTTC. Its protein product is CASKESSGSYEQYF.

This chain links TRBV6-5 with TRBJ2-7, with a possible D match to TRBD1 (5 bases). The CDR3 is 15 amino acids. Germline V gene lookup returns CDR1 MNHEY and CDR2 SVGAGI. Trimming stripped 5 bases from V and 0 bases from J, with 14 bases between. CDR3 DNA: TGTGCCAGCAGTAGGGGCCCGACCGACTCCTACGAGCAGTACTTC. Amino acid sequence: CASSRGPTDSYEQYF.

The rearrangement links TRBV21-1 to TRBJ2-2; TRBD1 was called by the table and not checked on the DNA. TRBV21-1 counts as a pseudogene. The CDR3 extends over 16 amino acids. CDR3 loop: CASTTTQGSGTGELFF. CDR3 coding DNA: TGTGCCAGCACAACGACGCAGGGGTCGGGCACCGGGGAGCTGTTTTTT.

The chain links TRBV2 to TRBJ1-2; D perhaps matches TRBD1 (6 bases). The CDR3 sequence is 14 residues long. Germline V gene data show CDR1 as SNHLY and CDR2 as FYNNEI. Trimming cost V 6 bases and J 1 base, with 12 bases left between them. This CDR3 reads CASSKRGGNYGYTF. The CDR3 DNA is TGTGCCAGCAGCAAAAGGGGGGGTAACTATGGCTACACCTTC.

The chain uses TRBV10-3 and TRBJ2-7, with a weak D call TRBD1 (6 bases). V lost 7 bases and J 2 bases, leaving 15 bases between the germline ends. This CDR3 has 14 amino acids. Looked up from germline, CDR1 is ENHRY and CDR2 is SYGVKD. CDR3 loop: CAINEGDRTYEQYF. CDR3 bases: TGTGCCATCAACGAGGGGGATAGGACCTACGAGCAGTACTTC.

In nucleotides, the CDR3 is TGTGCCAGCAGCGTATACCCGGGGGGGACTGAAGCTTTCTTT. Translated, it gives CASSVYPGGTEAFF. The chain combines TRBV9 with TRBJ1-1, with a weak D call TRBD1 (5 bases). Per germline, CDR1 SGDLS and CDR2 YYNGEE. There are 14 residues in the CDR3. V dropped 1 base and J dropped 5 bases, with 12 bases sitting between them.

The chain joins TRBV3-1 (or the pseudogene TRBV3-2) to TRBJ1-5; weak D call: TRBD1 (5 bases). This CDR3 contains 14 residues. V was clipped by 5 bases and J by 11 bases, with 19 bases between them. Germline V gives CDR1 LGHDT, CDR2 YNNKEL (reference sequence). The DNA for the CDR3 is TGTGCCAGCAGCTCCCAAGGGACCGCCGGATCCCAGCATTTT. Amino acid sequence: CASSSQGTAGSQHF.

The chain joins TRBV27 to TRBJ2-7; tentative D call: TRBD2 (6 bases). The germline V gene encodes CDR1 MNHEY and CDR2 SMNVEV (reference sequence). The CDR3 runs to 13 residues. The V gene lost 3 bases and the J gene lost 3 bases, with 9 bases spanning the gap. The CDR3 sequence: CASSLEGRYEQYF. Written as DNA, the CDR3 is TGTGCCAGCAGTTTGGAGGGTCGCTACGAGCAGTACTTC.

The chain combines TRBV5-8 with TRBJ1-3; TRBD1 matches at 7 bases. Germline assignment: CDR1 SGHTS and CDR2 YDEGEE. The V gene end was trimmed by 2 bases and the J gene end by 2 bases; junction bases not matched to a gene: 13. This CDR3 spans 18 amino acids. The CDR3, as DNA: TGTGCCAGCAGCTTCTGGGGACAGTCGGTTATAGCTGGAAACACCATATATTTT. Translating it yields CASSFWGQSVIAGNTIYF.

The CDR3, as DNA: TGTGCCAGTACGGGGGGCAGGGCGAACACTGAAGCTTTCTTT. Translating it yields CASTGGRANTEAFF. The chain couples TRBV19 to TRBJ1-1; D is perhaps TRBD1 (6 bases). Trimming removed 7 bases at V and 1 base at J, with 13 bases between. Germline V gives CDR1 LNHDA, CDR2 SQIVND (reference sequence). This CDR3 has 14 amino acids.

This clone appeared once. The chain uses TRBV3-1 (or the pseudogene TRBV3-2) and TRBJ2-3, with 11 bases fitting TRBD1. V trimming: 1 base; J trimming: 8 bases; junction bases outside the gene matches: 5. CDR1 LGHDT and CDR2 YNNKEL come from the germline V gene (reference sequence). The CDR3 has 15 amino acids. CDR3 sequence reads: CASSQVGTGGGTQYF. In DNA, the CDR3 is TGTGCCAGCAGCCAAGTCGGGACAGGGGGGGGTACGCAGTATTTT.

The chain joins TRBV10-3 to TRBJ1-2, with TRBD1 matching 8 bases. V was pared by 11 bases and J by 3 bases, with 8 bases of the junction left unmatched. Germline values: CDR1 ENHRY, CDR2 SYGVKD. The CDR3 sequence is 13 residues long. CDR3 nucleotides: TGTGCCGCCGGACAGGGAGGCCACTATGGCTACACCTTC. This codes for CAAGQGGHYGYTF.

The J gene is TRBJ2-1, the V gene TRBV5-1; TRBD1 matches at 8 bases. This CDR3 spans 13 amino acids. Germline V lookup: CDR1 SGHRS, CDR2 YFSETQ. With V trimmed by 9 bases and J by 6 bases, 8 bases remained unmatched. CDR3 nucleotide sequence: TGCGCCACCAAGACAGGGGTCAGCAATGAGCAGTTCTTC. Protein: CATKTGVSNEQFF.

V gene TRBV6-5 combines with J gene TRBJ1-2; D is ambiguous. The CDR3 is 11 amino acids. Germline V gene data show CDR1 as MNHEY and CDR2 as SVGAGI. V lost 10 bases and J lost 5, with 11 bases in between. CDR3: CATKYGYGYTF. CDR3 nucleotides: TGTGCCACCAAATACGGGTATGGCTACACCTTC.

This chain joins TRBV5-5 and TRBJ2-1, with 7 bases matching TRBD1. Germline trimming cut 2 bases from V and 1 base from J; bases unmatched to any gene: 6. Germline CDR1 and CDR2: SGHKS and YYEKEE (reference sequence). CDR3 length: 16 amino acids. CDR3 in amino acids: CASSLGTETSYNEQFF. DNA of the CDR3: TGTGCCAGCAGCTTAGGGACAGAAACTTCCTACAATGAGCAGTTCTTC.

This clone was picked up a small number of times. The chain recombines TRBV11-2 with TRBJ1-1, with D perhaps matching TRBD1 (5 bases). V shed 0 bases and J shed 5 bases, with 13 bases lying between them. This CDR3 comprises 15 residues. The germline V gene encodes CDR1 SGHAT and CDR2 FQNNGV. The CDR3 loop reads CASSLDPAGRTEAFF. For the CDR3, the DNA is TGTGCCAGCAGCTTAGATCCAGCAGGGCGAACTGAAGCTTTCTTT.

The J gene is TRBJ1-5, the V gene TRBV3-1 (or the pseudogene TRBV3-2); D unclear. CDR1 and CDR2 from the germline V gene are LGHDT and YNNKEL (reference sequence). The CDR3 runs 13 residues. V lost 5 bases and J lost 8, with 13 bases in between. This chain's CDR3 is CASSRDTEEPQHF. The CDR3 DNA follows: TGTGCCAGCAGCAGAGACACCGAAGAGCCCCAGCATTTT.

The chain joins TRBV27 to TRBJ2-3; D remains unclear. V was clipped by 8 bases and J by 7 bases, with 13 bases between them. The CDR3 sequence is 12 residues long. The germline gives CDR1 MNHEY, CDR2 SMNVEV (reference sequence). CDR3 nucleotides: TGTGCCAGCTGGGGTCTAATGAATACGCAGTATTTT. It codes for CASWGLMNTQYF.

This clone has just a few counts. The chain employs TRBV7-9 and TRBJ2-3, with D tentatively TRBD1 (6 bases). Trimming cost V 10 bases and J 8 bases, with 25 bases left between them. This CDR3 is 15 amino acids long. Germline V gives CDR1 SEHNR, CDR2 FQNEAQ (reference sequence). CDR3 amino acids: CATQRPRGTDITQYF. DNA for the CDR3: TGTGCCACTCAAAGGCCTAGGGGGACCGATATTACGCAGTATTTT.

The chain combines TRBV7-3 with TRBJ2-7; 10 bases align to TRBD2. The J segment lost 6 bases and the V segment lost 5 bases, leaving 13 bases of the junction unmatched. The germline V gene has CDR1 SGHTA and CDR2 FQGTGA. CDR3 length: 16 residues. The CDR3 spells CASSPYTSGKRSEQYF. The CDR3 DNA follows: TGTGCCAGCAGCCCTTATACTAGCGGGAAGCGTTCCGAGCAGTACTTC. The full variable domain, with the rest looked up from reference TRBV7-3 and TRBJ2-7, is GAGVSQTPSNKVTEKGKYVELRCDPISGHTALYWYRQSLGQGPEFLIYFQGTGAADDSGLPNDRFFAVRPEGSVSTLKIQRTERGDSAVYLCASSPYTSGKRSEQYFGPGTRLTVT.

A single count supports this clone. This rearrangement joins TRBV14 to TRBJ1-2, with D possibly being TRBD1 (6 bases). Germline-derived CDR1 and CDR2 are SGHDN and FVKESK. The ends were cut back, 3 bases at V and 2 bases at J, with 13 bases in the middle. This CDR3 region has 15 residues. The CDR3 sequence is CASSQTRGQNYGYTF. CDR3 DNA: TGTGCCAGCAGCCAGACCAGGGGTCAGAACTATGGCTACACCTTC.

This clone was found once. V is TRBV14 and J is TRBJ2-1; 9 bases match TRBD2. Germline values: CDR1 SGHDN, CDR2 FVKESK. Trimming took 4 bases from V and 12 from J; bases not matched to a gene: 4. This CDR3 has 12 amino acids. The CDR3 loop reads CASSPTSGMQFF. CDR3 DNA: TGTGCCAGCAGCCCGACTAGCGGAATGCAGTTCTTC.

This clone was detected once. The V and J genes are TRBV19 and TRBJ2-2, with D tentatively TRBD2 (6 bases). CDR1 LNHDA and CDR2 SQIVND come from the germline V gene (reference sequence). The CDR3 sequence is 15 residues long. Trimming cost V 3 bases and J 3 bases, with 11 bases left between them. In DNA form, the CDR3 reads TGTGCCAGTAGTATCGAGGGACTTTACACCGGGGAGCTGTTTTTT. This encodes CASSIEGLYTGELFF.

The V gene is TRBV7-9, the J gene TRBJ2-1; no firm D call. The CDR3 sequence is 15 residues long. The V and J ends lost 1 base and 4 bases respectively, with 11 bases between them. In germline, CDR1 is SEHNR, CDR2 FQNEAQ (reference sequence). CDR3 protein: CASSLGPERYNEQFF. Written as DNA, the CDR3 is TGTGCCAGCAGCTTAGGGCCAGAGCGATACAATGAGCAGTTCTTC.

This chain connects TRBV7-3 to TRBJ1-1; 7 bases are a match to TRBD1. J lost 4 bases, V lost 3 bases, and 8 bases had no gene match. Germline loops: CDR1 SGHTA, CDR2 FQGTGA. The CDR3 sequence is 15 residues long. The CDR3 loop reads CASSFTGVGGTEAFF. The CDR3 DNA reads TGTGCCAGCAGCTTTACAGGGGTAGGGGGCACTGAAGCTTTCTTT.